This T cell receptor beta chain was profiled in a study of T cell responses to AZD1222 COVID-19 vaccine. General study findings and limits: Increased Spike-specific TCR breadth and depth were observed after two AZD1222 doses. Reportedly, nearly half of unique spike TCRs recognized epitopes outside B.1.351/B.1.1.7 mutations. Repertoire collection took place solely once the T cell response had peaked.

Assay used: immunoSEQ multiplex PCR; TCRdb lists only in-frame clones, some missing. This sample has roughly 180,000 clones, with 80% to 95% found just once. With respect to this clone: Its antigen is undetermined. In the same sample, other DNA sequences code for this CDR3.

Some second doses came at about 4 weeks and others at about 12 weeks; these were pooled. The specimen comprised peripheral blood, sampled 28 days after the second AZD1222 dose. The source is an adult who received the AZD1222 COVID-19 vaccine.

CDR3: CASSRDRDYEQYF. CDR3 sequence (DNA): TGTGCCAGCAGCCGGGACAGGGATTACGAGCAGTACTTC. V is TRBV7-3 and J is TRBJ2-7, with 9 bases that match TRBD1. Losses at the gene ends were 5 bases for V and 4 bases for J; bases not matched to a gene: 3. CDR3 length equals 13 residues. Looked up from germline, CDR1 is SGHTA and CDR2 is FQGTGA.